The 15 T cell receptor beta chains given below trace back to one sample, sequenced in a study of cytomegalovirus exposure and HLA in healthy donors. Primers included in the PCR were 60 Vbeta and 13 Jbeta primers. Clones were sequenced by immunoSEQ multiplex PCR, and TCRdb holds only the in-frame ones, with some missing. Of fewer than 100,000 clones listed, about 75% are singletons. Sequencing input: PBMCs. These receptors all come from a female donor in good health and CMV-seronegative.

The genes are TRBV9 and TRBJ2-1; tentatively, D is TRBD2 (6 bases). V was shortened by 4 bases and J by 10 bases, with 15 bases between the two germline ends. This CDR3 contains 13 residues. CDR1 is SGDLS, CDR2 YYNGEE, per germline. DNA of the CDR3: TGTGCCAGCAGCCCCACTTTAGCGGACGAGCAGTTCTTC. It encodes CASSPTLADEQFF.

J is TRBJ1-2 and V is TRBV6-1; 8 bases are a match to TRBD1. Germline V gene data show CDR1 as MNHNS and CDR2 as SASEGT. The CDR3 runs to 13 residues. With 7 bases clipped from V and 6 bases from J, the junction kept 7 bases outside the gene matches. CDR3 sequence: CASTRTGRDGYTF. The CDR3 DNA follows: TGTGCCAGCACAAGGACAGGGAGGGATGGCTACACCTTC.

The chain joins TRBV6-5 to TRBJ1-2, with 12 bases aligning to TRBD1. The CDR3 runs to 13 residues. CDR1 is MNHEY, CDR2 SVGAGI, per germline. The trim removed 6 bases at V and 8 bases at J, leaving 4 bases unmatched. CDR3 in amino acids: CASSRDRGQGYTF. CDR3 DNA: TGTGCCAGCAGCCGGGACAGGGGGCAAGGCTACACCTTC.

The rearrangement links TRBV2 to TRBJ2-7; tentatively, D is TRBD2 (6 bases). CDR3 length equals 11 residues. Trimming shortened V by 7 bases and J by 3 bases, and 7 bases separated the two germline ends. Germline CDR1 reads SNHLY; CDR2 reads FYNNEI. This CDR3 is CASNGGYEQYF. CDR3 nucleotides: TGTGCCAGCAACGGGGGCTACGAGCAGTACTTC.

The V call is TRBV5-6, the J call TRBJ1-2; tentative D call: TRBD1 (6 bases). Trimming stripped 1 base from V and 4 bases from J, with 17 bases between. Germline V gene lookup returns CDR1 SGHDT and CDR2 YYEEEE. The length of the CDR3 is 16 residues. The CDR3: CASSLPSGGGVYGYTF. CDR3 nucleotide sequence: TGTGCCAGCAGCTTGCCTTCGGGTGGGGGCGTCTATGGCTACACCTTC.

This chain uses TRBV2 with TRBJ2-7, with 9 bases aligning to TRBD2. The CDR3 length is 14 residues. The germline gives CDR1 SNHLY, CDR2 FYNNEI. The V and J ends lost 6 bases and 6 bases, in that order; junction bases with no gene match: 9. The CDR3 DNA sequence: TGTGCCAGCAGCCGACTAGCGGAGCCCTCCGAGCAGTACTTC. Amino acids: CASSRLAEPSEQYF. The full variable domain, completed using reference TRBV2 and TRBJ2-7, is EPEVTQTPSHQVTQMGQEVILRCVPISNHLYFYWYRQILGQKVEFLVSFYNNEISEKSEIFDDQFSVERPDGSNFTLKIRSTKLEDSAMYFCASSRLAEPSEQYFGPGTRLTVT.

The CDR3 DNA reads as TGTGCCAGCAGTATGCTTAAGGGGGATGGCTACACCTTC. Protein: CASSMLKGDGYTF. The chain employs TRBV27 and TRBJ1-2, with a tentative D call TRBD1 (6 bases). This CDR3 spans 13 amino acids. V lost 5 bases, J lost 6 bases, and 13 bases lay in between. Per the germline V gene, CDR1 is MNHEY and CDR2 is SMNVEV (reference sequence).

This chain links TRBV6-1 with TRBJ1-2; weak D call: TRBD1 (5 bases). Germline-derived CDR1 and CDR2 are MNHNS and SASEGT. The V end was cut by 7 bases, the J end by 0 bases, with 6 bases between. The CDR3 spans 12 residues. The CDR3 protein is CASTGSNYGYTF. CDR3 in DNA: TGTGCCAGCACAGGGTCTAACTATGGCTACACCTTC.

This chain connects TRBV12-2 to TRBJ2-7; TRBD2, the table's D call, lacks a check against the DNA. TRBV12-2 is marked as a pseudogene. The CDR3 totals 16 residues. The DNA of the CDR3 is TGTGCAAGTCGCTTGGGCGGGACTAGCGAGGCCTACGAGCAGTACTTC. It encodes CASRLGGTSEAYEQYF.

This rearrangement joins TRBV6-5 to TRBJ2-6, with D uncertain. Trimming took 10 bases from V and 1 from J, leaving 14 bases between them. The CDR3 runs to 15 residues. CDR1 is MNHEY, CDR2 SVGAGI, per germline. The CDR3 loop reads CATTVGSSGANVLTF. The CDR3 DNA reads as TGTGCCACCACGGTGGGCAGTTCTGGGGCCAACGTCCTGACTTTC.

The CDR3 spells CASSLTGLTGANVLTF. CDR3 DNA: TGTGCCAGCAGTCTAACCGGTTTAACTGGGGCCAACGTCCTGACTTTC. The genes are TRBV2 and TRBJ2-6, with D uncertain. V lost 5 bases, J lost 2 bases, and 13 bases lay in between. Germline-derived CDR1 and CDR2 are SNHLY and FYNNEI. CDR3 length: 16 residues.

V is TRBV7-9 and J is TRBJ1-2; 8 positions match TRBD1. The CDR3 is made up of 16 amino acids. The junction had 10 bases not matched to a gene; V was cut back by 2 bases and J by 5 bases. CDR1 and CDR2 from the germline V gene are SEHNR and FQNEAQ (reference sequence). This CDR3 is CASSLSGQGNSYGYTF. For the CDR3, the DNA is TGTGCCAGCAGCTTAAGTGGACAGGGTAATTCGTATGGCTACACCTTC.

The rearrangement links TRBV6-6 to TRBJ2-2; D is possibly TRBD2 (5 bases). Germline CDR1 is MNHNY and CDR2 is SVGAGI (reference sequence). The CDR3 runs 15 residues. V dropped 3 bases and J dropped 5 bases, with 13 bases sitting between them. CDR3 DNA: TGTGCCAGCAGTTATCCAGCGGAGTCTACCGGGGAGCTGTTTTTT. It specifies CASSYPAESTGELFF.

The V and J genes are TRBV7-9 and TRBJ1-2; D is unclear. Per germline, CDR1 SEHNR and CDR2 FQNEAQ (reference sequence). The CDR3 loop spans 15 amino acids. Trimming pared 1 base from V and 0 bases from J, leaving 9 bases between. The CDR3 DNA is TGTGCCAGCAGCTTAGTCCCGTCCGCTAACTATGGCTACACCTTC. Protein product: CASSLVPSANYGYTF.

The chain links TRBV30 to TRBJ1-3, with a tentative D call TRBD1 (6 bases). Germline V gene data show CDR1 as GTSNPN and CDR2 as SVGIG (reference sequence). The V end lost 3 bases, the J end lost 10 bases, and 16 bases lay between the germline ends. This CDR3 comprises 13 residues. CDR3 protein: CAWRPAGVRTIYF. In DNA form, the CDR3 reads TGTGCCTGGAGGCCCGCAGGGGTAAGGACCATATATTTT.